This T cell receptor (beta chain) stems from a study of Graves' ophthalmopathy and Graves' hyperthyroidism. Findings and caveats of the study: Predictions made by the model for ophthalmopathy progression reached approximately 70% sensitivity and around 72% specificity.

This clonotype was counted once. The antigen remains undetermined. CDR3 length: 13 amino acids. The germline V gene has CDR1 MGHDK and CDR2 SYGVNS. The V end lost 4 bases, the J end lost 4 bases, and 5 bases lay between the germline ends. The authors amplified TCR beta CDR3 regions from RNA transcripts. A first-round RT-PCR used HTBI primers, followed by a second-round multiplex PCR. Using its own MiXCR run on the multiplex PCR reads, TCRdb lists one record per CDR3 protein. The sample yields almost 750,000 distinct CDR3 sequences, roughly two fifths seen once. Moderate-to-severe activity, with CAS ≥3, NOSPECS ≥4 and duration under 3 months, characterized the donors with ophthalmopathy. Clinicians made diagnoses from clinical symptoms, serum thyroxine, TRAb, thyroid ultrasound and orbital computed tomography.

The V gene is TRBV25-1, the J gene TRBJ1-6; D remains unclear. What was sequenced was peripheral blood. The TCR originated in an adult man with Graves' ophthalmopathy. The CDR3, as DNA: TGTGCCAGCAGTGCGGGGTATAATTCACCCCTCCACTTT. Encoded protein: CASSAGYNSPLHF.